This T cell receptor (beta chain) was captured in a study of radiotherapy plus CTLA-4 blockade in lung cancer. Study as a whole: Objective responses arose in approximately 17% of patients, and 25% to 35% experienced disease control.

The study treated chemo-refractory metastatic non-small-cell lung cancer patients with focal radiation plus ipilimumab CTLA-4 blockade. With respect to this clone: Its antigen remains unidentified.

The study, taken as a whole, reports: Dynamics of early blood T cell clones, together with interferon-beta, were reportedly the best predictors of response. In blood, after radiotherapy plus ipilimumab, tumor-derived TCR clones expanded.

Trimming shortened V by 5 bases and J by 6 bases, and 16 bases separated the two germline ends. CDR3 length: 15 residues. Germline V gene sequence: CDR1 LNHDA, CDR2 SQIVND (reference sequence). The repertoire was sequenced with immunoSEQ multiplex PCR; TCRdb's copy has only in-frame clones and lacks some. The sample lists some 66,000 clones, around four fifths occurring once. The TCR sequence derives from a human donor with non-small cell lung cancer who had a partial response to radiotherapy plus ipilimumab. The chain links TRBV19 to TRBJ2-2; no clear D gene. The sequences come from peripheral blood, collected from a patient treated with radiotherapy plus ipilimumab. CDR3 DNA sequence: TGTGCCAGTAGTGCAGGCAGGCTCTTGGCCGGGGAGCTGTTTTTT. This sequence encodes CASSAGRLLAGELFF.